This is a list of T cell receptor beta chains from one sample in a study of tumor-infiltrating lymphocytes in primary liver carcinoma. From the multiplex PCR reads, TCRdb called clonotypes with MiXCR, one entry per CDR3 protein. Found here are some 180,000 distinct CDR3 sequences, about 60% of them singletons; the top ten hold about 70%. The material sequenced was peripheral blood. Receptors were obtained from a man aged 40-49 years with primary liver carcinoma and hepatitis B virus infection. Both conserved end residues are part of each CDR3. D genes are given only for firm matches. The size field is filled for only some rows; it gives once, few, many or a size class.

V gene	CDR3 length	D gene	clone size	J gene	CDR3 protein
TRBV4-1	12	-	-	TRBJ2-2	CASSQVQGELFF
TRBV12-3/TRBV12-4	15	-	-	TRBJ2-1	CASSLEGIFRNEQFF
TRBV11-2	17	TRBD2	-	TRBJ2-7	CASSLVLAGDYPHEQYF
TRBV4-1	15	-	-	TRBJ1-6	CASSQARGISSPLHF
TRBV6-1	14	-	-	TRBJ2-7	CASTSQADPREQYF
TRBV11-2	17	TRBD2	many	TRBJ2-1	CASSMGLAGGSYNEQFF
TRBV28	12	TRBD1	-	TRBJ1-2	CASSPGGSGYTF
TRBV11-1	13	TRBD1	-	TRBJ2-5	CASYQGQKETQYF
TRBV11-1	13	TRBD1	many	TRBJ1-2	CASSSMTGGGYTF
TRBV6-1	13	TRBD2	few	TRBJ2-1	CASIEAGVNEQFF
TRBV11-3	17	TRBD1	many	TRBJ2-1	CASSLDQGQGSYNEQFF
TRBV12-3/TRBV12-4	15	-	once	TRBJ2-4	CGNSFGQGAKNIQYF
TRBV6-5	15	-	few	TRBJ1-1	CASSRSGGTGTEAFF
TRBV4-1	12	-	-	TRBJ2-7	CANSQVGYEQYF
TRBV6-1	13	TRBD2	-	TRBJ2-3	CASSEGGGDTQYF
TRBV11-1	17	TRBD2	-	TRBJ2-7	CASSVGLTGVPPYEQYF
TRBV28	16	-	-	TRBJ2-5	CASSPPLDFSEETQYF
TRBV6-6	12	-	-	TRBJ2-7	CGSSYGGTEQYF